This TCR beta chain was observed in a study of CD8+ T cells in alopecia areata. Study findings and constraints: Persistence in scalp and blood during tofacitinib was observed for many expanded lesional clones.

Extracted RNA was reverse transcribed into cDNA, the sequencing template. Method: immunoSEQ multiplex PCR; TCRdb's copy keeps in-frame clones and lacks some. The sample holds 90,000 to 150,000 clones, about 50% seen once. Concerning this clone: Its target is unknown.

As to treatment: oral pan-JAK inhibitor, 5-10 mg twice daily. Alopecia areata patients provided lesional scalp punch biopsies and peripheral blood, both collected for the study. This CDR3 region has 11 residues. CDR1 and CDR2 from the germline V gene are DFQATT and SNEGSKA (reference sequence). Trimming stripped 3 bases from V and 3 bases from J, with 5 bases between. The material was CD4+ T cells sorted from blood, obtained at week 4, from a patient treated with tofacitinib. This receptor was taken from a human donor with alopecia areata. The J gene is TRBJ1-1, the V gene TRBV20-1; no definite D call. In DNA, the CDR3 is TGCAGTGCTAGGGAGGACACTGAAGCTTTCTTT. This gives the protein CSAREDTEAFF.